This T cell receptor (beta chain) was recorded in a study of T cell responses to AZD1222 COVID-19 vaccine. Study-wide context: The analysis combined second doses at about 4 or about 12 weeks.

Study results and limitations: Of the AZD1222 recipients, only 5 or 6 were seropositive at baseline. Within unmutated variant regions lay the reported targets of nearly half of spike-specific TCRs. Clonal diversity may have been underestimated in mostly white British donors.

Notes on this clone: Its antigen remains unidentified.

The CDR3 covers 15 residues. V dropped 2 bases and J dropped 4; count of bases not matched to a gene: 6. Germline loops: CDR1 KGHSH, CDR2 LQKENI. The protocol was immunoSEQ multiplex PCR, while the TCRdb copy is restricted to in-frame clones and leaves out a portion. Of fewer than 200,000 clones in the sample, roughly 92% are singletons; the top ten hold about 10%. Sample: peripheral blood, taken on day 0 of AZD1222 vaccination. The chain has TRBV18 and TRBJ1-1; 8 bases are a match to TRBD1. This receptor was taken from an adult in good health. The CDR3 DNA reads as TGTGCCAGCTCACCAAGGACAGGGAGGACCACTGAAGCTTTCTTT. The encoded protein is CASSPRTGRTTEAFF.